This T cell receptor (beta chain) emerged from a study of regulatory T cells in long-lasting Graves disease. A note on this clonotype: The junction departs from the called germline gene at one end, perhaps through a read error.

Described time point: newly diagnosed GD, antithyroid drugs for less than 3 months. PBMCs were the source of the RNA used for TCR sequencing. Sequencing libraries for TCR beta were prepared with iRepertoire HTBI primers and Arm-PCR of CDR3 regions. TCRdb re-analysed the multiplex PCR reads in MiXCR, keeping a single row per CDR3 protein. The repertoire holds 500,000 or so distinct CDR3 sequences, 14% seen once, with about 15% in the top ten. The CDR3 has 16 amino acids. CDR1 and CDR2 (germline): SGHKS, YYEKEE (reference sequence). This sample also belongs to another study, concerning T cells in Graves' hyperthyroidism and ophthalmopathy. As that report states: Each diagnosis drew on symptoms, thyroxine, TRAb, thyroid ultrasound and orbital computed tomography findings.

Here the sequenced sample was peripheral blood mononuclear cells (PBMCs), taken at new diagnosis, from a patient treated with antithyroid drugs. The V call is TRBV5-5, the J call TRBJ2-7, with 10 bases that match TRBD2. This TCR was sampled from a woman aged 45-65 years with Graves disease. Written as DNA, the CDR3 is TGCGCCAGCAGCCCGTCCGCTAGCGGGGGTTCCTACGAGCAGTACTTC. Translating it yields CASSPSASGGSYEQYF. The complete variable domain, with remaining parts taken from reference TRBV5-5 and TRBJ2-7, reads DAGVTQSPTHLIKTRGQQVTLRCSPISGHKSVSWYQQVLGQGPQFIFQYYEKEERGRGNFPDRFSARQFPNYSSELNVNALLLGDSALYLCASSPSASGGSYEQYFGPGTRLTVT.